This T cell receptor (beta chain) was recovered during a study of T cell responses to AZD1222 COVID-19 vaccine. Findings of the study overall: The peak T cell response came first, and repertoires were sampled only after it.

As concerns this clone: The antigen is unknown. One junction end disagrees with the germline gene, perhaps due to a read error.

Only in-frame clones appear in the TCRdb table, and some are missing; sequencing was by immunoSEQ multiplex PCR. The sample consists of tens of thousands of clones, roughly 82% of them appearing once. Source: peripheral blood, taken on day 0 of AZD1222 vaccination. The clonotype comes from an adult in good health.

CDR3 DNA: TGTGCCAGCAGCCAGGGACAGACCATCTTC. Its translation: CASSQGQTIF. The V gene is TRBV28, the J gene TRBJ1-2, with 7 nucleotides matching TRBD1. The CDR3 spans 10 residues. Germline lookup yields CDR1 MDHEN and CDR2 SYDVKM.